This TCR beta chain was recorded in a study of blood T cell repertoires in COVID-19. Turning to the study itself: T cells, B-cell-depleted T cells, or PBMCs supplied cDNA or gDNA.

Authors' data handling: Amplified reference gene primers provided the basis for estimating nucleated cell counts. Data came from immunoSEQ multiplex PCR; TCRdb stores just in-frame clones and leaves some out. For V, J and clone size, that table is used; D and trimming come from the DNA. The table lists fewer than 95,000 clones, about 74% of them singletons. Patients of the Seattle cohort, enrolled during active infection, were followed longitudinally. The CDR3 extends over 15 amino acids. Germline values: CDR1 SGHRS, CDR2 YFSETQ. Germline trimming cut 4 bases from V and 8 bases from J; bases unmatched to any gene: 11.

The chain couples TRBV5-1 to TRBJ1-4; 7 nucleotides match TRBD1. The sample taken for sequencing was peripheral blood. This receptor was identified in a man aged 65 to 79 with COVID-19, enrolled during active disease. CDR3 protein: CASSITTGLREKLFF. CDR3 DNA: TGCGCCAGCAGCATAACGACAGGGTTGAGAGAAAAACTGTTTTTT.